The rows below give T cell receptor beta chains drawn from one sample of a study of T cells in Graves' hyperthyroidism and ophthalmopathy. TCRdb fed the multiplex PCR reads into MiXCR, producing one record per CDR3 protein. The profile covers more than 500,000 distinct CDR3 sequences, with approximately 15% appearing a single time and around 4% taken by the ten largest. Sequenced sample: blood. These receptors originate from a middle-aged woman with Graves' ophthalmopathy. The CDR3 runs from the conserved cysteine through the conserved F or W. The D gene is left open where the match is weak. Clone size is stated in some rows and not others, as once, few, many or a class when expanded.

D: TRBD2
V: TRBV12-3/TRBV12-4
J: TRBJ2-7
size: many
length: 15
CDR3: CASSLEAGGIYEQYF
DNA: TGTGCCAGCAGTTTAGAGGCGGGAGGAATCTACGAGCAGTACTTC

D: TRBD1
V: TRBV14
J: TRBJ2-5
size: many
length: 14
CDR3: CASSQVGQGTTQYF
DNA: TGTGCCAGCAGCCAAGTGGGACAGGGAACAACCCAGTACTTC

D: TRBD2
V: TRBV20-1
J: TRBJ2-7
size: NA
length: 13
CDR3: CSAPRLAGAEQYF
DNA: TGCAGTGCTCCGAGACTAGCGGGAGCCGAGCAGTACTTC

D: NA
V: TRBV28
J: TRBJ2-2
size: many
length: 13
CDR3: CASSLKGAGELFF
DNA: TGTGCCAGCAGTTTAAAGGGGGCCGGGGAGCTGTTTTTT

D: NA
V: TRBV19
J: TRBJ1-2
size: many
length: 14
CDR3: CASSTSATNYGYTF
DNA: TGTGCCAGTAGTACATCCGCGACTAACTATGGCTACACCTTC

D: TRBD1
V: TRBV6-5
J: TRBJ1-2
size: NA
length: 16
CDR3: CASSYSWDRVVEGYAF
DNA: TGTGCCAGCAGTTACTCGTGGGACAGGGTCGTGGAGGGCTACGCCTTC

D: TRBD1
V: TRBV6-2/TRBV6-3
J: TRBJ1-5
size: NA
length: 15
CDR3: CASSNGGQSNQPQHF
DNA: TGTGCCAGCAGCAACGGGGGACAGTCAAATCAGCCCCAGCATTTT

D: NA
V: TRBV29-1
J: TRBJ1-2
size: NA
length: 13
CDR3: CSVVEGQGYGYTF
DNA: TGCAGCGTTGTAGAGGGGCAAGGCTATGGCTACACCTTC

D: NA
V: TRBV20-1
J: TRBJ2-2
size: many
length: 13
CDR3: CSARPANTGELFF
DNA: TGCAGTGCTAGACCGGCGAACACCGGGGAGCTGTTTTTT

D: NA
V: TRBV6-2/TRBV6-3
J: TRBJ2-2
size: many
length: 15
CDR3: CVSSEGGILTGELFF
DNA: TGTGTCAGCAGTGAGGGGGGAATACTCACCGGGGAGCTGTTTTTT

D: TRBD2
V: TRBV15
J: TRBJ2-1
size: few
length: 18
CDR3: CATSRRASGTFSYNEQFF
DNA: TGTGCCACCAGCAGGAGGGCTAGCGGGACTTTTTCCTACAATGAGCAGTTCTTC

D: TRBD1
V: TRBV6-5
J: TRBJ1-1
size: many
length: 15
CDR3: CASSYHQTGGTEAFF
DNA: TGTGCCAGCAGTTACCATCAGACAGGGGGAACTGAAGCTTTCTTT

D: NA
V: TRBV6-2/TRBV6-3
J: TRBJ2-7
size: many
length: 13
CDR3: CASSYSYSYEQYF
DNA: TGTGCCAGCAGTTACTCGTACTCCTACGAGCAGTACTTC

D: NA
V: TRBV7-3
J: TRBJ2-6
size: NA
length: 16
CDR3: CASSLTHDSGANVLTF
DNA: TGTGCCAGCAGCTTAACCCATGACTCTGGGGCCAACGTCCTGACTTTC

D: TRBD2
V: TRBV13
J: TRBJ2-5
size: few
length: 15
CDR3: CASSSFLAGGETQYF
DNA: TGTGCCAGCAGCTCCTTTCTAGCGGGAGGAGAGACCCAGTACTTC

D: NA
V: TRBV20-1
J: TRBJ1-5
size: many
length: 15
CDR3: CSAWNRLHRGQPQHF
DNA: TGCAGTGCTTGGAACCGCCTTCATAGGGGCCAGCCCCAGCATTTT

D: NA
V: TRBV29-1
J: TRBJ2-7
size: many
length: 12
CDR3: CSVGLEGYEQYF
DNA: TGCAGCGTTGGGTTGGAAGGATACGAGCAGTACTTC

D: NA
V: TRBV20-1
J: TRBJ2-2
size: many
length: 14
CDR3: CSARGPRGTGELFF
DNA: TGCAGTGCTAGAGGTCCACGGGGCACCGGGGAGCTGTTTTTT

D: NA
V: TRBV12-3/TRBV12-4
J: TRBJ2-2
size: NA
length: 18
CDR3: CASSFWYRGSGDTGELFF
DNA: TGTGCCAGCAGTTTTTGGTATAGGGGCTCGGGGGACACCGGGGAGCTGTTTTTT

D: NA
V: TRBV28
J: TRBJ1-1
size: many
length: 13
CDR3: CASASLGPTEAFF
DNA: TGTGCCAGCGCCTCCCTCGGGCCCACTGAAGCTTTCTTT

D: NA
V: TRBV6-5
J: TRBJ1-1
size: NA
length: 14
CDR3: CASSYSEGSAEAFF
DNA: TGTGCCAGCAGTTACTCAGAGGGAAGCGCTGAAGCTTTCTTT

D: NA
V: TRBV27
J: TRBJ2-3
size: NA
length: 16
CDR3: CASSSPWEGATDTQYF
DNA: TGTGCCAGCAGTTCCCCCTGGGAAGGGGCCACAGATACGCAGTATTTT

D: NA
V: TRBV18
J: TRBJ2-2
size: NA
length: 14
CDR3: CASSPGTQSGELFF
DNA: TGTGCCAGCTCACCCGGGACCCAGAGCGGGGAGCTGTTTTTT

D: NA
V: TRBV27
J: TRBJ2-4
size: many
length: 14
CDR3: CASSLSLAKNIQYF
DNA: TGTGCCAGCAGTTTATCTCTAGCCAAAAACATTCAGTACTTC

D: TRBD2
V: TRBV20-1
J: TRBJ2-7
size: many
length: 16
CDR3: CSASWTSAESPYEQYF
DNA: TGCAGTGCTAGCTGGACTAGCGCCGAGTCACCCTACGAGCAGTACTTC

D: NA
V: TRBV20-1
J: TRBJ1-1
size: many
length: 11
CDR3: CSASEENEAFF
DNA: TGCAGTGCTAGCGAGGAGAATGAAGCTTTCTTT

D: NA
V: TRBV27
J: TRBJ2-2
size: many
length: 15
CDR3: CASKIQGPGTGELFF
DNA: TGTGCCAGCAAGATACAGGGACCCGGCACCGGGGAGCTGTTTTTT

D: NA
V: TRBV27
J: TRBJ1-1
size: few
length: 15
CDR3: CASSLSSNVYTEAFF
DNA: TGTGCCAGCAGTTTATCCTCGAATGTATACACTGAAGCTTTCTTT

D: NA
V: TRBV6-2/TRBV6-3
J: TRBJ2-7
size: many
length: 16
CDR3: CASSYPLSSETYEQYF
DNA: TGTGCCAGCAGTTATCCCCTCTCGTCTGAGACCTACGAGCAGTACTTC

D: NA
V: TRBV3-1
J: TRBJ2-5
size: many
length: 10
CDR3: CASSQVTQYF
DNA: TGTGCCAGCAGCCAAGTTACCCAGTACTTC

D: NA
V: TRBV15
J: TRBJ1-6
size: many
length: 15
CDR3: CATSRSRERASPLHF
DNA: TGTGCCACCAGCAGAAGCAGGGAGCGTGCTTCACCCCTCCACTTT

D: NA
V: TRBV29-1
J: TRBJ1-1
size: few
length: 11
CDR3: CSDGHSREAFF
DNA: TGCAGCGACGGACACTCAAGGGAAGCTTTCTTT

D: NA
V: TRBV4-1
J: TRBJ2-7
size: NA
length: 17
CDR3: CASSQDINERHSYEQYF
DNA: TGCGCCAGCAGCCAAGATATAAATGAGCGGCACTCCTACGAGCAGTACTTC

D: NA
V: TRBV4-3
J: TRBJ2-7
size: few
length: 14
CDR3: CASSQEKMVYEQYF
DNA: TGCGCCAGCAGCCAAGAAAAGATGGTTTACGAGCAGTACTTC

D: NA
V: TRBV11-2
J: TRBJ2-5
size: few
length: 14
CDR3: CASSYPQGRETQYF
DNA: TGTGCCAGCAGCTACCCCCAGGGAAGAGAGACCCAGTACTTC

D: TRBD1
V: TRBV28
J: TRBJ2-7
size: many
length: 15
CDR3: CASSSPGQEDYEQYF
DNA: TGTGCCAGCAGTTCTCCGGGACAGGAAGACTACGAGCAGTACTTC

D: TRBD1
V: TRBV12-3/TRBV12-4
J: TRBJ2-2
size: NA
length: 13
CDR3: CASSRRGPGELFF
DNA: TGTGCCAGCAGCCGAAGGGGGCCCGGGGAGCTGTTTTTT

D: TRBD2
V: TRBV7-3
J: TRBJ2-7
size: many
length: 15
CDR3: CASSLIAGGTYEQYF
DNA: TGTGCCAGCAGCTTAATAGCGGGAGGGACCTACGAGCAGTACTTC

D: NA
V: TRBV20-1
J: TRBJ1-1
size: many
length: 13
CDR3: CSAPTPTDTEAFF
DNA: TGCAGTGCCCCGACCCCTACTGACACTGAAGCTTTCTTT

D: NA
V: TRBV12-3/TRBV12-4
J: TRBJ2-4
size: many
length: 14
CDR3: CASSFWTDENIQYF
DNA: TGTGCCAGCAGTTTTTGGACAGACGAAAACATTCAGTACTTC

D: NA
V: TRBV20-1
J: TRBJ2-7
size: many
length: 11
CDR3: CSAKGGNEQYF
DNA: TGCAGTGCTAAAGGTGGGAACGAGCAGTACTTC

D: NA
V: TRBV27
J: TRBJ2-5
size: once
length: 14
CDR3: CASSSPRAQETQYF
DNA: TGTGCCAGCAGTTCCCCCAGGGCCCAAGAGACCCAGTACTTC

D: TRBD1
V: TRBV11-1
J: TRBJ2-7
size: many
length: 14
CDR3: CASREAGGSNEQYF
DNA: TGTGCCAGCAGGGAGGCAGGGGGCTCGAACGAGCAGTACTTC

D: NA
V: TRBV30
J: TRBJ2-5
size: NA
length: 13
CDR3: CAWRPQGVETQYF
DNA: TGTGCCTGGAGACCGCAGGGTGTAGAGACCCAGTACTTC